These 9 T cell receptor beta chains share one sample of origin, sequenced in a study of OX40 agonist ivuxolimab in advanced cancers. Produced via immunoSEQ multiplex PCR; TCRdb's table is partial and in-frame only. The sample includes fewer than 85,000 clones, approximately 86% seen only once; the top ten take roughly 2%. Sequencing used CD4+ or CD8+ T cells sorted from blood, obtained in a trial of the OX40 agonist ivuxolimab. These receptors were taken from an adult with an advanced solid tumor such as melanoma, head and neck, liver or kidney cancer.

The V gene is TRBV29-1, the J gene TRBJ2-1; TRBD2 agrees at 12 bases. V dropped 6 bases and J dropped 6; count of bases not matched to a gene: 15. The CDR3 consists of 17 residues. The germline V gene encodes CDR1 SQVTM and CDR2 ANQGSEA. The CDR3 bases are TGCAGCGTGGACGCGTGGCTAGCGGGAGGGTTGGGCAATGAGCAGTTCTTC. It codes for CSVDAWLAGGLGNEQFF.

V is TRBV7-3 and J is TRBJ2-1; TRBD1 or TRBD2 may be the D gene (5 bases each). Per germline, CDR1 SGHTA and CDR2 FQGTGA. The V and J ends lost 1 base and 1 base respectively, with 14 bases between them. This CDR3 is 17 amino acids long. CDR3 coding DNA: TGTGCCAGCAGCTTAAGGGGGAGAACTGAATCCTACAATGAGCAGTTCTTC. Translated: CASSLRGRTESYNEQFF.

The rearrangement links TRBV9 to TRBJ2-5; 10 nucleotides match TRBD2. The V and J ends lost 1 base and 5 bases, in that order; junction bases with no gene match: 11. The CDR3 is 17 residues long. CDR1 and CDR2 from the germline V gene are SGDLS and YYNGEE. CDR3 protein: CASSVPALAGADETQYF. As DNA, the CDR3 is TGTGCCAGCAGCGTACCCGCGCTAGCGGGAGCTGATGAGACCCAGTACTTC.

This clone came up a few times. The genes are TRBV19 and TRBJ1-1; D not certain. The CDR3 covers 13 residues. Trimming took 9 bases from V and 1 from J, leaving 12 bases between them. The V gene's germline CDR1 is LNHDA and CDR2 SQIVND (reference sequence). The CDR3, as DNA: TGTGCCAGCGGACGGAGCCGGAACACTGAAGCTTTCTTT. It translates to CASGRSRNTEAFF. Together with reference TRBV19 and TRBJ1-1, the CDR3 gives the full variable domain: DGGITQSPKYLFRKEGQNVTLSCEQNLNHDAMYWYRQDPGQGLRLIYYSQIVNDFQKGDIAEGYSVSREKKESFPLTVTSAQKNPTAFYLCASGRSRNTEAFFGQGTRLTVV.

In this sample, this clone turned up a few times. The chain combines TRBV7-2 with TRBJ2-2, with TRBD2 identical over 12 bases. V was clipped by 6 bases and J by 5 bases; unmatched bases: 4. The CDR3 runs 15 residues. Germline CDR1 SGHTA, CDR2 FQGNSA. CDR3 loop: CASRSGTSGTGELFF. CDR3 bases: TGTGCCAGCAGGTCCGGGACTAGCGGGACCGGGGAGCTGTTTTTT.

This chain connects TRBV2 to TRBJ1-3; no clear D. Germline V gives CDR1 SNHLY, CDR2 FYNNEI. V lost 3 bases and J lost 0, with 18 bases in between. The CDR3 loop spans 18 amino acids. As DNA, the CDR3 is TGTGCCAGCAGTGACAGTCGTCTAAGGGTTATCTCTGGAAACACCATATATTTT. Translated, it gives CASSDSRLRVISGNTIYF. Variable domain in full (rest from reference TRBV2 and TRBJ1-3): EPEVTQTPSHQVTQMGQEVILRCVPISNHLYFYWYRQILGQKVEFLVSFYNNEISEKSEIFDDQFSVERPDGSNFTLKIRSTKLEDSAMYFCASSDSRLRVISGNTIYFGEGSWLTVV.

The chain recombines TRBV7-2 with TRBJ1-1; D not certain. The CDR3 loop spans 13 amino acids. V was cut by 2 bases and J by 4 bases, with 8 bases left in between. In germline, CDR1 is SGHTA, CDR2 FQGNSA. CDR3 protein: CASSLQRATEAFF. The CDR3 bases are TGTGCCAGCAGCTTACAAAGGGCCACTGAAGCTTTCTTT. Using reference TRBV7-2 and TRBJ1-1 for the parts outside the CDR3, the full variable domain is GAGVSQSPSNKVTEKGKDVELRCDPISGHTALYWYRQSLGQGLEFLIYFQGNSAPDKSGLPSDRFSAERTGGSVSTLTIQRTQQEDSAVYLCASSLQRATEAFFGQGTRLTVV.

In DNA form, the CDR3 reads TGTGCCAGCAGCTTAGGGAAAGATCAGCCCCAGCATTTT. Its protein product is CASSLGKDQPQHF. V and J are TRBV7-6 and TRBJ1-5; unclear D gene. Trimming left V 1 base short and J 5 bases short, with 6 bases between. The germline gives CDR1 SGHVS, CDR2 FNYEAQ. The CDR3 length is 13 residues.

The V and J genes are TRBV5-1 and TRBJ2-3, with 9 nucleotides matching TRBD2. Germline CDR1 reads SGHRS; CDR2 reads YFSETQ. CDR3 length equals 16 residues. Trimming cost V 0 bases and J 5 bases; bases outside gene matches: 7. DNA for the CDR3: TGCGCCAGCAGCTTGGAAGGCGGGAGGGCCGTAGATACGCAGTATTTT. This gives the protein CASSLEGGRAVDTQYF.